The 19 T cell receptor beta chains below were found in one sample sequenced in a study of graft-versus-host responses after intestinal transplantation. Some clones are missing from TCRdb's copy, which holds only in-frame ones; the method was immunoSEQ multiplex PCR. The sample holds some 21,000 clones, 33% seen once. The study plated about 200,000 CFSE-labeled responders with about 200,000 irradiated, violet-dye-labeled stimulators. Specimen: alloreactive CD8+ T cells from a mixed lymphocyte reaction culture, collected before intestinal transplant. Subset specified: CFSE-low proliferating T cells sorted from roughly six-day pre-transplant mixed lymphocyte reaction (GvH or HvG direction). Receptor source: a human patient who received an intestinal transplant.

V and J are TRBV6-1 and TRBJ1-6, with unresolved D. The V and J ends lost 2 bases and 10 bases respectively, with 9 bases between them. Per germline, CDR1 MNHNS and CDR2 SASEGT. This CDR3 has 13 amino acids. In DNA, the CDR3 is TGTGCCAGCAGTGAACTCGCACACTCACCCCTCCACTTT. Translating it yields CASSELAHSPLHF.

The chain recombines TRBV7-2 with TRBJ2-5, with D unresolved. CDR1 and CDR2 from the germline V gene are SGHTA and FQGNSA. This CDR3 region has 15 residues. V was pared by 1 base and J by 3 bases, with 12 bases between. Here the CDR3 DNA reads TGTGCCAGCAGCTTAGTTTGGAACAGAAAAGAGACCCAGTACTTC. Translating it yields CASSLVWNRKETQYF.

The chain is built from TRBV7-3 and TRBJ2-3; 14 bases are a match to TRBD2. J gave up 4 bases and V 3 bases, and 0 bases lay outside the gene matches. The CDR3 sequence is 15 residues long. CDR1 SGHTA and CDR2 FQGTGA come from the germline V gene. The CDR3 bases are TGTGCCAGCAGCTTGACTAGCGGGGGGGCAGATACGCAGTATTTT. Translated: CASSLTSGGADTQYF. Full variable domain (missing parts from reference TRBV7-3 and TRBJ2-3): GAGVSQTPSNKVTEKGKYVELRCDPISGHTALYWYRQSLGQGPEFLIYFQGTGAADDSGLPNDRFFAVRPEGSVSTLKIQRTERGDSAVYLCASSLTSGGADTQYFGPGTRLTVL.

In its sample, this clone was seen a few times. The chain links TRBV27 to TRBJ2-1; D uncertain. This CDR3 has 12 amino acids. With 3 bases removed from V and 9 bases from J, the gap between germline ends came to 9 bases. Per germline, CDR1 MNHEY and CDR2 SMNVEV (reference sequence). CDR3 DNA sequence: TGTGCCAGCAGTTTCCCTTTGGGTGAGCAGTTCTTC. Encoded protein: CASSFPLGEQFF.

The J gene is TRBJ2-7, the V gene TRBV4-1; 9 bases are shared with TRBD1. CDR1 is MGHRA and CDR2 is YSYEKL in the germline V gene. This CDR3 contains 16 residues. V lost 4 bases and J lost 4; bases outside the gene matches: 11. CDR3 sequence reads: CASSPPPGTGSYEQYF. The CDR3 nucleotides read TGCGCCAGCAGCCCTCCTCCCGGGACAGGGTCATACGAGCAGTACTTC.

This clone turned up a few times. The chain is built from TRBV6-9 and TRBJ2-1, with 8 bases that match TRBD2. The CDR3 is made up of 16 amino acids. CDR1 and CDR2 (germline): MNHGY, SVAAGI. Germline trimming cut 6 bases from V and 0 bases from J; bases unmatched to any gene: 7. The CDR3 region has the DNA TGTGCCAGCAGCCTACTAGCGGACCTCTCCTACAATGAGCAGTTCTTC. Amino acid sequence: CASSLLADLSYNEQFF.

CDR3 loop: CASRLGPDINYGYTF. CDR3 sequence (DNA): TGTGCCAGCAGACTGGGACCCGATATTAACTATGGCTACACCTTC. The chain recombines TRBV27 with TRBJ1-2; a weak D match, TRBD1 (5 bases). The ends were cut back, 6 bases at V and 1 base at J, with 15 bases in the middle. Germline loops: CDR1 MNHEY, CDR2 SMNVEV (reference sequence). The CDR3 runs 15 residues.

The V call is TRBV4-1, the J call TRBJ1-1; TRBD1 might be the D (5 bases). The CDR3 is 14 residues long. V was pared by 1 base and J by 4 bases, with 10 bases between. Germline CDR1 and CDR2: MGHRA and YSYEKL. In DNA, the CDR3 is TGCGCCAGCAGCCAAGTCGGGCAGGGCACTGAAGCTTTCTTT. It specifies CASSQVGQGTEAFF.

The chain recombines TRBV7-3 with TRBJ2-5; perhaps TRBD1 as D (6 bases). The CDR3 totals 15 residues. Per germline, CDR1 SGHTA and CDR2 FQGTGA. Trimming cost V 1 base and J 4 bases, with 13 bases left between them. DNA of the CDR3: TGTGCCAGCAGCTTAAGTGTGGGACAAGGAGAGACCCAGTACTTC. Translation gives CASSLSVGQGETQYF.

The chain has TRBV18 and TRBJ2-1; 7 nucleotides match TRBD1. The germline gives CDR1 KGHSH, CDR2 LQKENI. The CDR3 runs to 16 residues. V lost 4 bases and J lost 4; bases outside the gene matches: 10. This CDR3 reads CASSLRQGGRYNEQFF. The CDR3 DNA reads TGTGCCAGCTCACTTAGACAGGGCGGAAGGTACAATGAGCAGTTCTTC.

CDR3 sequence reads: CASSIPPGVRTEAFF. In nucleotides, the CDR3 is TGTGCCAGCAGCATCCCCCCGGGGGTTCGAACTGAAGCTTTCTTT. This sequence joins TRBV28 and TRBJ1-1, with D perhaps matching TRBD1 (5 bases). This CDR3 is 15 amino acids long. Trimming removed 6 bases at V and 5 bases at J, with 19 bases between. Germline values: CDR1 MDHEN, CDR2 SYDVKM.

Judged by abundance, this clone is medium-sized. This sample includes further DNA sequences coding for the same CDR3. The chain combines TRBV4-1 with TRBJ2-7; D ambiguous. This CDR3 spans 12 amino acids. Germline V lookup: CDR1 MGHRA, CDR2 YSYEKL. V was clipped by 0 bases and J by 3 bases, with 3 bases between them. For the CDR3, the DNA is TGCGCCAGCAGCCAAGATGGCTACGAGCAGTACTTC. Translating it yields CASSQDGYEQYF.

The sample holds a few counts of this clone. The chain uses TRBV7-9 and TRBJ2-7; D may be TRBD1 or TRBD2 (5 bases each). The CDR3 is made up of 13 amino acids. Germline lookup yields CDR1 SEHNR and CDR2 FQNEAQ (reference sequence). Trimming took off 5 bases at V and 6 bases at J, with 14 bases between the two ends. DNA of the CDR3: TGTGCCAGCAGCGGGGGACCGCGATTCGAGCAGTACTTC. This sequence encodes CASSGGPRFEQYF.

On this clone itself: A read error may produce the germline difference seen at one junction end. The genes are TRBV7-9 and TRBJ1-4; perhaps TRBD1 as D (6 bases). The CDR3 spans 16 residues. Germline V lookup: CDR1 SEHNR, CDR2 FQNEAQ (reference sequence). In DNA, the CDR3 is TGTGCCAGCAGCGTAGCCCCCCAGGGGACGAATGAAAAACTGTTTTTT. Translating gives CASSVAPQGTNEKLFF.

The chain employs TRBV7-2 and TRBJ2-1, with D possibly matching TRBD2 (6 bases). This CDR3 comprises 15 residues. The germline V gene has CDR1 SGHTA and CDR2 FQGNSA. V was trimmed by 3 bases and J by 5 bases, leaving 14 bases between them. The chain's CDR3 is CASSFSEGRDNEQFF. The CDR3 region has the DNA TGTGCCAGCAGCTTTTCGGAGGGCCGGGACAATGAGCAGTTCTTC.

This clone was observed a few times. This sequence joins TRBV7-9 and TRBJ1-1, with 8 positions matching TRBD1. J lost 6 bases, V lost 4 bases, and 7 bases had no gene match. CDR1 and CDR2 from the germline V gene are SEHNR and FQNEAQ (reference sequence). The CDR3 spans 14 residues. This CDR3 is CASSSTGGGSEAFF. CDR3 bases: TGTGCCAGCAGCTCTACAGGGGGTGGGTCTGAAGCTTTCTTT.

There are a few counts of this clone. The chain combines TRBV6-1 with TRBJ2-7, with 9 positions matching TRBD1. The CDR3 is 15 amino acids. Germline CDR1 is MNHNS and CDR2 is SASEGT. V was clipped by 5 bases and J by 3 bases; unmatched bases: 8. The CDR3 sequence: CASSLVQGAFYEQYF. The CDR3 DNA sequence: TGTGCCAGCAGTTTAGTACAGGGGGCTTTCTACGAGCAGTACTTC.

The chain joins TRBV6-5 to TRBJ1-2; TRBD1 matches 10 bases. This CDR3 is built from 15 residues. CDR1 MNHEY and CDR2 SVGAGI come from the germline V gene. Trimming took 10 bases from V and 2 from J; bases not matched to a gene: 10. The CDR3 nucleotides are TGTGCCATCCTCGGGACAGGGGAAACAAACTATGGCTACACCTTC. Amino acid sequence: CAILGTGETNYGYTF.

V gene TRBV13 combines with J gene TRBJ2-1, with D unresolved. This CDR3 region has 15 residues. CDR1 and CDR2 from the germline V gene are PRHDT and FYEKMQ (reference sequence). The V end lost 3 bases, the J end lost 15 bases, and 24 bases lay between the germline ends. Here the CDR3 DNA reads TGTGCCAGCAGCTTCGGGTCAGGTCCGGTCGGTCATATGTTCTTC. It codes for CASSFGSGPVGHMFF.